The rows below give T cell receptor beta chains drawn from one sample of a study of brain T cells in children with intractable seizures. Sequenced by immunoSEQ multiplex PCR; TCRdb stores in-frame clones only, minus some. The profile shows under 150,000 clones, 90% to 95% of them singletons. The sequencing used peripheral blood, collected at surgery. The source is a boy younger than two with hemimegalencephaly and intractable seizures. The CDR3 runs from the conserved cysteine through the conserved F or W. A D gene is named only where the DNA matches it firmly. Part of the rows lack a size; the others show once, few, many or a class for expanded clones.

J	D	size	V	DNA	CDR3
TRBJ2-7	NA	NA	TRBV27	TGTGCCAGCAGTCTTAACCCCGGCAGGGTAGGCGAGCAGTACTTC	CASSLNPGRVGEQYF
TRBJ2-2	NA	NA	TRBV28	TGTGCCAGCAGTGGCCGCGGGGCAGGCAGGGAGCTGTTTTTT	CASSGRGAGRELFF
TRBJ1-6	NA	NA	TRBV12-3/TRBV12-4	TGTGCCAGCGGACTTGGATCACCCCTCCACTTT	CASGLGSPLHF
TRBJ2-1	NA	NA	TRBV28	TGTGCCAGCACGGACTACAATGAGCAGTTCTTC	CASTDYNEQFF
TRBJ1-2	NA	NA	TRBV11-2	TGTGCCAGCAGCCTAGGGGCCTACTGGGGCTACACCTTC	CASSLGAYWGYTF
TRBJ2-7	TRBD2	NA	TRBV5-1	TGCGCCAGCAGCTTGACGGGTAGCCCGACGGGAGGCGAGCAGTACTTC	CASSLTGSPTGGEQYF
TRBJ2-1	TRBD2	NA	TRBV2	TGTGCCAGCAGTGAAGCGGGTCGGGAGGGACTATACAATGAGCAGTTCTTC	CASSEAGREGLYNEQFF
TRBJ2-1	NA	NA	TRBV5-1	TGCGCCAGCAGCCTGGTGGAAGGGTCAGCAGAGCAGTTCTTC	CASSLVEGSAEQFF
TRBJ2-7	TRBD2	NA	TRBV25-1	TGTGCCAGCAGTGACGGGAGGGCCTACGAGCAGTACTTC	CASSDGRAYEQYF
TRBJ2-5	TRBD1	NA	TRBV7-9	TGTGCCAGCAGCTTCTCGCCACAGGGGGCGAGAGAGACCCAGTACTTC	CASSFSPQGARETQYF
TRBJ2-2	TRBD2	NA	TRBV27	TGTGCCAGCAGTTCCGGACTAGCGGCCACCGGGGAGCTGTTTTTT	CASSSGLAATGELFF
TRBJ1-2	NA	NA	TRBV6-5	TGTGCCAGCAGCCCCGGAGGGCCTAACTATGGCTACACCTTC	CASSPGGPNYGYTF
TRBJ2-7	NA	NA	TRBV7-9	TGTGCCAGCAGCTCCCTCTACGAGCAGTACTTC	CASSSLYEQYF
TRBJ2-7	TRBD2	once	TRBV11-3	TGTGCCAGCAGCTCGGGACTAGCGGGAGGACTCGCCAACGAGCAGTACTTC	CASSSGLAGGLANEQYF
TRBJ2-3	NA	NA	TRBV5-1	TGCGCCAGCAGCCGATCTCTCACAGATACGCAGTATTTT	CASSRSLTDTQYF
TRBJ1-2	NA	NA	TRBV3-1/TRBV3-2	TGTGCCAGCAGCCAGGCAGCAAACTATGGCTACACCTTC	CASSQAANYGYTF
TRBJ1-2	NA	NA	TRBV2	TGTGCCAGCAGAACAGGAACCCAAAACTATGGCTACACCTTC	CASRTGTQNYGYTF
TRBJ1-6	NA	NA	TRBV4-3	TGCGCCAGCAGCCAAGTAACAGCCTATAATTCACCCCTCCACTTT	CASSQVTAYNSPLHF
TRBJ2-7	TRBD1	NA	TRBV15	TGTGCCACCAGCACGGGCTGGGACAGGGGCTCCTACGAGCAGTACTTC	CATSTGWDRGSYEQYF
TRBJ1-5	NA	NA	TRBV6-5	TGTGCCAGCAGTACCCGAGCAGGTACCATTCAGCCCCAGCATTTT	CASSTRAGTIQPQHF
TRBJ2-2	NA	NA	TRBV11-1	TGTGCCAGCAGCTTAGCTAGCGGGAACACCGGGGAGCTGTTTTTT	CASSLASGNTGELFF
TRBJ2-7	TRBD2	once	TRBV6-5	TGTGCCAGCCATTCTAGCGGGAGCTACTACGAGCAGTACTTC	CASHSSGSYYEQYF
TRBJ2-1	NA	NA	TRBV7-2	TGTGCCAGCAGCTTATTCGCGGACTCCTACAATGAGCAGTTCTTC	CASSLFADSYNEQFF
TRBJ1-5	TRBD1	NA	TRBV28	TGTGCCAGCAGCCGAATACAGGGGGCCCCTCAGCCCCAGCATTTT	CASSRIQGAPQPQHF